This T cell receptor beta chain was documented in a study of blood T cell repertoires in COVID-19. The repertoire was sequenced with immunoSEQ multiplex PCR; TCRdb's copy has only in-frame clones and lacks some. The table includes around 87,000 clones, about nine tenths detected once. The CDR3 covers 16 residues. CDR1 is SGHKS and CDR2 is YYEKEE in the germline V gene (reference sequence). V lost 3 bases and J lost 0; bases outside the gene matches: 5. The sequence was collected from a man aged 45-65 years with acute or convalescent COVID-19. J is TRBJ1-1 and V is TRBV5-5; 10 nucleotides match TRBD1. Specimen: peripheral blood. DNA for the CDR3: TGTGCCAGCAGCTCGGGGACAGGGGCCTTGAACACTGAAGCTTTCTTT. Translated: CASSSGTGALNTEAFF. Filled out from reference TRBV5-5 and TRBJ1-1, the complete variable domain reads DAGVTQSPTHLIKTRGQQVTLRCSPISGHKSVSWYQQVLGQGPQFIFQYYEKEERGRGNFPDRFSARQFPNYSSELNVNALLLGDSALYLCASSSGTGALNTEAFFGQGTRLTVV.